This T cell receptor beta chain was obtained from a study of response to subunit inactivated influenza vaccine. V was clipped by 4 bases and J by 2 bases, with 15 bases between them. Per the germline V gene, CDR1 is LGHDT and CDR2 is YNNKEL (reference sequence). This CDR3 region has 16 residues. A single record per CDR3 protein comes from TCRdb applying MiXCR to the RT-PCR reads. This table has hundreds of thousands of distinct CDR3 sequences, around 15% appearing once. Study-wide results and caveats: Authors suggested that a seasonal influenza vaccination recruits few new T cells each time.

In regard to this clonotype: Its matching antigen is unknown.

The gene calls are TRBV3-1 and TRBJ2-1; perhaps TRBD1 as D (6 bases). The TCR originated in a middle-aged man who received an inactivated influenza vaccine. The input for sequencing was PBMCs from blood, taken about 14 days before vaccination. In nucleotides, the CDR3 is TGTGCCAGCAGCCCTGTGGGGGACACACCCTACAATGAGCAGTTCTTC. This sequence encodes CASSPVGDTPYNEQFF.